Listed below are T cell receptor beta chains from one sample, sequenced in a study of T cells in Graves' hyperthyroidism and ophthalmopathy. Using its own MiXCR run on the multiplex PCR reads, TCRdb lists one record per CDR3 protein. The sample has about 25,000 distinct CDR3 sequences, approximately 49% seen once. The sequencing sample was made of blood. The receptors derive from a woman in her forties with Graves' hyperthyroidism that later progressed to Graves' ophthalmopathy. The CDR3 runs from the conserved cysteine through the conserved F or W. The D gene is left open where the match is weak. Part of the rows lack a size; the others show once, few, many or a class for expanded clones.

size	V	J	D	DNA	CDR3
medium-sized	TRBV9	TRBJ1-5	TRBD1	TGTGCCAGCAGCGTTCCGGGACAGGGGTCTCAGCCCCAGCATTTT	CASSVPGQGSQPQHF
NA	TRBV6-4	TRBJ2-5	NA	TGTGCCAGCGAGGGCAGGGGAGAGACCCAGTACTTC	CASEGRGETQYF
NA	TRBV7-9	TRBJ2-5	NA	TGTGCCAGCAGCTCAGCAGAGAGACGAGAGACCCAGTACTTC	CASSSAERRETQYF
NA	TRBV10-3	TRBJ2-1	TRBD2	TGTGCCATCAGTGAGGGACTAGCGGGATACAATGAGCAGTTCTTC	CAISEGLAGYNEQFF
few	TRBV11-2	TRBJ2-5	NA	TGTGCCAGCAGCTCCGACAGGCGAGAGACCCAGTACTTC	CASSSDRRETQYF
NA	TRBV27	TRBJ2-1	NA	TGTGCCAGCAGTCTTAATTACCATGAGCAGTTCTTC	CASSLNYHEQFF
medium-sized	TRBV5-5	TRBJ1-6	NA	TGTGCCAGCAGCTTATTTCGCGGAAATTCACCCCTCCACTTT	CASSLFRGNSPLHF
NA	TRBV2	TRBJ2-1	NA	TGTGCCAGCGGGGCGGGGGACACCGCCTACAATGAGCAGTTCTTC	CASGAGDTAYNEQFF
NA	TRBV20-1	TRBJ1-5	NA	TGCAGTGCTCAGGCACCGACGGGATCTCAGCCCCAGCATTTT	CSAQAPTGSQPQHF
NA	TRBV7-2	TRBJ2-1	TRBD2	TGTGCCAGCAGCACGGGCCGGGGACTAGTAGGCAATGAGCAGTTCTTC	CASSTGRGLVGNEQFF